The 16 T cell receptor beta chains below come from one sample, sequenced in a study of glioma-infiltrating T cells. Using RNA template, CDR3s of TCR alpha and beta were amplified with iRepertoire arm-PCR. TCRdb re-analysed the multiplex PCR reads in MiXCR, keeping a single row per CDR3 protein. The sample has fewer than 250,000 distinct CDR3 sequences; 32% are singletons. Sequencing used glioma tissue, nonneoplastic brain tissue, or PBMCs (not recorded which). These receptors came from a human donor with low-grade glioma or glioblastoma, undergoing nonglioma brain surgery, or in good health (not recorded which).

This clonotype was observed many times. This sequence joins TRBV28 and TRBJ1-6, with D unresolved. V was shortened by 10 bases and J by 1 base, with 11 bases between the two germline ends. Germline CDR1 is MDHEN and CDR2 is SYDVKM. The CDR3 covers 14 residues. CDR3 DNA: TGTGCCACCCAAACCAGATCCTATAATTCACCCCTCCACTTT. Its protein product is CATQTRSYNSPLHF.

Many counts were recorded for this clonotype. V gene TRBV7-3 combines with J gene TRBJ1-1, with D possibly being TRBD1 (5 bases). Germline CDR1 and CDR2: SGHTA and FQGTGA. This CDR3 region has 14 residues. Trimming took off 0 bases at V and 6 bases at J, with 11 bases between the two ends. The CDR3 nucleotides read TGTGCCAGCAGCTTAACCGGGGCGGGCGCTGAAGCTTTCTTT. It encodes CASSLTGAGAEAFF.

As to this clonotype: The junction shows a germline mismatch at one end, possibly a read error. V gene TRBV2 combines with J gene TRBJ2-7; possibly TRBD1 or TRBD2 for D (7 bases each). Germline CDR1 reads SNHLY; CDR2 reads FYNNEI. The CDR3 has 16 amino acids. The CDR3 nucleotides are TGCGCCAGCAGCCATGGGGGGGGCGGACAGGCCCACGAGCAGTACTTC. Its translation is CASSHGGGGQAHEQYF.

This clonotype appeared a few times. V gene TRBV9 combines with J gene TRBJ1-2; D call uncertain. Trimming took off 0 bases at V and 2 bases at J, with 14 bases between the two ends. The V gene's germline CDR1 is SGDLS and CDR2 YYNGEE. The CDR3 contains 16 residues. CDR3 sequence: CASSVGGGPFNYGYTF. The CDR3 bases are TGTGCCAGCAGCGTAGGAGGAGGGCCCTTCAACTATGGCTACACCTTC.

A word on this clonotype: A read error may be the cause here, since a much bigger clone is one base away. The V and J genes are TRBV7-2 and TRBJ1-3; TRBD1 matches 7 bases. CDR1 is SGHTA, CDR2 FQGNSA, per germline. The CDR3 sequence is 17 residues long. Here the CDR3 reads CASSFAGGGGIGKTIYF. The CDR3 coding sequence is TGTGCCAGCAGCTTTGCAGGGGGAGGGGGCATCGGAAAAACCATATATTTT.

This clonotype was seen at least ten times. The rearrangement joins TRBV3-1 to TRBJ1-1; D is undetermined. CDR1 is LGHDT and CDR2 is YNNKEL in the germline V gene (reference sequence). This CDR3 region has 12 residues. The V end was cut by 4 bases, the J end by 11 bases, with 14 bases between. The DNA for the CDR3 is TGTGCCAGCAGCCTCGAGGGAATTGGGGCTTTCTTT. Encoded protein: CASSLEGIGAFF.

This clonotype was observed many times. The V and J genes are TRBV27 and TRBJ2-5; 8 bases are a match to TRBD2. With 4 bases clipped from V and 4 bases from J, the junction kept 5 bases outside the gene matches. This CDR3 is 14 amino acids long. Germline lookup yields CDR1 MNHEY and CDR2 SMNVEV (reference sequence). CDR3 sequence (DNA): TGTGCCAGCAGTTCAACGGGAGGGCGAGAGACCCAGTACTTC. Translated, it gives CASSSTGGRETQYF.

Of note for this clonotype: This may come from a read error, since a much larger clone is one base off. V and J are TRBV6-1 and TRBJ2-2; 10 bases agree with TRBD1. This CDR3 region has 15 residues. Germline-derived CDR1 and CDR2 are MNHNS and SASEGT. V dropped 6 bases and J dropped 3; count of bases not matched to a gene: 4. The CDR3 coding sequence is TGTGCCAGCAGAGACGGGACAGGGGACACCGGGGAGCTGTTTTTT. It encodes CASRDGTGDTGELFF.

This clonotype appeared many times. This chain's CDR3 is CSARDTTGQSTNEKLFF. In DNA, the CDR3 is TGCAGTGCTAGAGACACCACGGGACAGTCAACTAATGAAAAACTGTTTTTT. The chain employs TRBV20-1 and TRBJ1-4, with TRBD1 identical over 7 bases. The CDR3 loop spans 17 amino acids. J was trimmed by 0 bases and V by 0 bases; bases with no gene match: 7. The germline CDR1 and CDR2 sequences are DFQATT and SNEGSKA (reference sequence).

This clonotype has just one count. The gene calls are TRBV6-2 or TRBV6-3 and TRBJ2-7, with 8 bases matching TRBD2. CDR1 and CDR2 from the germline V gene are MNHEY and SVGEGT. This CDR3 comprises 17 residues. After removal of 0 bases from V and 4 bases from J, the junction contained 11 bases not matched to a gene. CDR3: CASSYSWLAASGYEQYF. DNA for the CDR3: TGTGCCAGCAGTTACTCGTGGCTAGCGGCTAGCGGGTACGAGCAGTACTTC.

In this sample, this clonotype turned up a few times. This chain joins TRBV7-9 and TRBJ2-1, with 7 bases that match TRBD2. This CDR3 spans 17 amino acids. J gave up 7 bases and V 2 bases, and 14 bases lay outside the gene matches. Germline CDR1 reads SEHNR; CDR2 reads FQNEAQ (reference sequence). The CDR3 reads CASSLREIAGDGNEQFF. The CDR3 bases are TGTGCCAGCAGCTTAAGGGAAATCGCGGGAGACGGAAATGAGCAGTTCTTC. Supplemented by reference TRBV7-9 and TRBJ2-1, the full variable domain reads DTGVSQNPRHKITKRGQNVTFRCDPISEHNRLYWYRQTLGQGPEFLTYFQNEAQLEKSRLLSDRFSAERPKGSFSTLEIQRTEQGDSAMYLCASSLREIAGDGNEQFFGPGTRLTVL.

The chain is built from TRBV12-3 or TRBV12-4 and TRBJ2-5, with D possibly matching TRBD1 (5 bases). V lost 5 bases and J lost 4, with 14 bases in between. The CDR3 is made up of 14 amino acids. Written as DNA, the CDR3 is TGTGCCAGCAGTAACCCGACAGCCGGAGAGACCCAGTACTTC. It encodes CASSNPTAGETQYF.

This clonotype was observed at least ten times. The CDR3, as DNA: TGCAGTGCCCAAGGACGGGGCACAGATACGCAGTATTTT. This codes for CSAQGRGTDTQYF. This chain connects TRBV20-1 to TRBJ2-3; D gene uncertain. The germline gives CDR1 DFQATT, CDR2 SNEGSKA (reference sequence). The CDR3 sequence is 13 residues long. V shed 6 bases and J shed 1 base, with 11 bases lying between them.

This clonotype was found many times. The chain couples TRBV7-8 to TRBJ2-3; unclear D gene. Trimming stripped 5 bases from V and 6 bases from J, with 6 bases between. From germline, CDR1 is SGHVS and CDR2 FQNEAQ. The CDR3 contains 11 residues. CDR3 in DNA: TGTGCCAGCAGCCCGCGTGATACGCAGTATTTT. Translated: CASSPRDTQYF.

This clonotype has ten or more counts. The rearrangement joins TRBV19 to TRBJ1-2, with D perhaps TRBD1 (6 bases). This CDR3 has 14 residues. CDR1 and CDR2 from the germline V gene are LNHDA and SQIVND (reference sequence). Trimming took 6 bases from V and 2 from J, leaving 13 bases between them. CDR3 DNA sequence: TGTGCCAGTAGGGACAGCGTCGGGAACTATGGCTACACCTTC. Encoded protein: CASRDSVGNYGYTF.

This clonotype was found once. It may be a read error: a sequence one base away is much more abundant. The rearrangement joins TRBV20-1 to TRBJ1-3; weak D call: TRBD1 (6 bases). V dropped 8 bases and J dropped 0 bases, with 20 bases sitting between them. CDR1 is DFQATT and CDR2 is SNEGSKA in the germline V gene (reference sequence). This CDR3 spans 16 amino acids. CDR3 DNA: TGCAGTACTCTACCCGCCACAGGGCCCTCTGGAAACACCATATATTTT. Its protein product is CSTLPATGPSGNTIYF.